Presented here are 11 T cell receptor beta chains from one specimen sequenced in a study of blood T cells in healthy people across ages. Primed by a sample-barcoded 5' primer and a J-beta primer mix, a second PCR proceeded for about 7 to 11 cycles. TCRdb passed the 5' RACE reads through MiXCR, listing each CDR3 protein once. This table holds 700,000 to 900,000 distinct CDR3 sequences, roughly 50% found once. Specimen: blood. These receptor sequences come from a man older than 75 in good health.

In this sample, this clonotype turned up a few times. V gene TRBV5-1 combines with J gene TRBJ2-5; 11 bases align to TRBD2. Germline CDR1 and CDR2: SGHRS and YFSETQ. The junction had 9 bases not matched to a gene; V was cut back by 4 bases and J by 4 bases. CDR3 length equals 16 residues. CDR3 sequence reads: CASSPRLAGSGETQYF. CDR3 DNA sequence: TGCGCCAGCAGCCCCAGACTAGCGGGATCGGGAGAGACCCAGTACTTC. Using reference TRBV5-1 and TRBJ2-5 for the parts outside the CDR3, the full variable domain is KAGVTQTPRYLIKTRGQQVTLSCSPISGHRSVSWYQQTPGQGLQFLFEYFSETQRNKGNFPGRFSGRQFSNSRSEMNVSTLELGDSALYLCASSPRLAGSGETQYFGPGTRLLVL.

This clonotype was counted once. The chain has TRBV30 and TRBJ1-5; D is unresolved. With 2 bases removed from V and 9 bases from J, the gap between germline ends came to 14 bases. This CDR3 is 13 amino acids long. Per germline, CDR1 GTSNPN and CDR2 SVGIG (reference sequence). CDR3 nucleotides: TGTGCCTGGAGTAGGACCCCTGCGGCGCCCCAGCATTTT. It specifies CAWSRTPAAPQHF. Full variable domain (missing parts from reference TRBV30 and TRBJ1-5): SQTIHQWPATLVQPVGSPLSLECTVEGTSNPNLYWYRQAAGRGLQLLFYSVGIGQISSEVPQNLSASRPQDRQFILSSKKLLLSDSGFYLCAWSRTPAAPQHFGDGTRLSIL.

This chain joins TRBV27 and TRBJ1-6; 12 bases align to TRBD1. CDR1 and CDR2 from the germline V gene are MNHEY and SMNVEV (reference sequence). The V segment lost 5 bases and the J segment 2 bases; nucleotides outside the gene matches: 16. The CDR3 runs to 21 residues. CDR3 region: CASSPKSRDRGLLTYNSPLHF. The DNA for the CDR3 is TGTGCCAGCAGTCCGAAATCCCGGGACAGGGGGCTCCTTACCTATAATTCACCCCTCCACTTT.

The chain carries TRBV19 and TRBJ2-3, with 9 bases identical to TRBD2. Germline trimming cut 11 bases from V and 6 bases from J; bases unmatched to any gene: 12. Germline lookup yields CDR1 LNHDA and CDR2 SQIVND (reference sequence). The CDR3 sequence is 14 residues long. The CDR3 protein is CASAGTSSVDTQYF. CDR3 nucleotide sequence: TGTGCCTCCGCCGGGACTAGCTCCGTGGATACGCAGTATTTT.

J is TRBJ2-1 and V is TRBV5-1; no clear D gene. Germline assignment: CDR1 SGHRS and CDR2 YFSETQ. The ends were cut back, 3 bases at V and 3 bases at J, with 13 bases in the middle. This CDR3 region has 15 residues. The CDR3 sequence: CASSSPGPSYNEQFF. The CDR3 region has the DNA TGCGCCAGCAGCTCCCCAGGCCCCAGCTACAATGAGCAGTTCTTC.

The V gene is TRBV5-1, the J gene TRBJ1-1; no clear D. This CDR3 comprises 15 residues. The ends were cut back, 1 base at V and 3 bases at J, with 13 bases in the middle. Germline V gene lookup returns CDR1 SGHRS and CDR2 YFSETQ. CDR3 amino acids: CASSLYGPGDTEAFF. In DNA, the CDR3 is TGCGCCAGCAGCTTGTATGGTCCGGGCGACACTGAAGCTTTCTTT.

The rearrangement joins TRBV13 to TRBJ1-2; tentative D call: TRBD1 (5 bases). V lost 4 bases, J lost 3 bases, and 18 bases lay in between. Per germline, CDR1 PRHDT and CDR2 FYEKMQ (reference sequence). The CDR3 runs 16 residues. CDR3 sequence: CASSSADSPRDYGYTF. Written as DNA, the CDR3 is TGTGCCAGCAGCTCGGCAGACAGCCCCCGGGACTATGGCTACACCTTC.

This clonotype was seen a handful of times. The V and J genes are TRBV10-3 and TRBJ2-7; 10 nucleotides line up with TRBD2. The CDR3 is made up of 16 amino acids. The junction had 7 bases not matched to a gene; V was cut back by 3 bases and J by 2 bases. Germline values: CDR1 ENHRY, CDR2 SYGVKD. CDR3 loop: CAISDRVAGGPYEQYF. The CDR3 coding sequence is TGTGCCATCAGTGATCGGGTAGCGGGAGGACCCTACGAGCAGTACTTC.

The chain combines TRBV20-1 with TRBJ2-7; TRBD2 matches 8 bases. CDR1 and CDR2 (germline): DFQATT, SNEGSKA (reference sequence). CDR3 length: 15 residues. V lost 6 bases and J lost 2; bases outside the gene matches: 12. The CDR3 nucleotides are TGCAGTGCCGAAAGCACTAGCGGCCTTACCTACGAGCAGTACTTC. Its protein is CSAESTSGLTYEQYF.

This clonotype was seen more than once but under ten times. The chain recombines TRBV2 with TRBJ2-7; 10 bases line up with TRBD1. CDR3 length equals 17 residues. The trim removed 4 bases at V and 0 bases at J, leaving 9 bases unmatched. Germline values: CDR1 SNHLY, CDR2 FYNNEI. DNA of the CDR3: TGTGCCAGCAGTGCCCCTCCGGGACAGGGGTCCTCCTACGAGCAGTACTTC. It translates to CASSAPPGQGSSYEQYF.

The rearrangement joins TRBV20-1 to TRBJ2-7; 8 bases agree with TRBD2. J was trimmed by 4 bases and V by 0 bases; bases with no gene match: 11. The CDR3 consists of 16 residues. The germline V gene has CDR1 DFQATT and CDR2 SNEGSKA (reference sequence). Here the CDR3 reads CSARDRVSGRPYEQYF. The CDR3 coding sequence is TGCAGTGCTAGAGATCGGGTCAGCGGGAGACCTTACGAGCAGTACTTC.